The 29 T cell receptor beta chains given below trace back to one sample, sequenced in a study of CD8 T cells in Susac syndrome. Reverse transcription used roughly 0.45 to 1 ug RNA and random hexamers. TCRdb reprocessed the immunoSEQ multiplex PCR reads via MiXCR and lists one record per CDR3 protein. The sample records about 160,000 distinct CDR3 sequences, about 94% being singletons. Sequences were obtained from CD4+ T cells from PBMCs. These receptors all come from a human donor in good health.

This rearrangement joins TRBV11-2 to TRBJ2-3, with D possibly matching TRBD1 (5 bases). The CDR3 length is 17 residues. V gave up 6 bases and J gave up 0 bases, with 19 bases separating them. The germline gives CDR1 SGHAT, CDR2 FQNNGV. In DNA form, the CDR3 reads TGTGCCAGCAGTTCTCAGGGCGCTAAATCTAGCACAGATACGCAGTATTTT. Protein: CASSSQGAKSSTDTQYF.

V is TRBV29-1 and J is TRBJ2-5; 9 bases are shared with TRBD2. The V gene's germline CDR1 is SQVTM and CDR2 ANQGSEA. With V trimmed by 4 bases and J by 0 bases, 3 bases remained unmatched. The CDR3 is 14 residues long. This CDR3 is CSVASGGYQETQYF. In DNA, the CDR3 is TGCAGCGTTGCCAGCGGGGGGTACCAAGAGACCCAGTACTTC.

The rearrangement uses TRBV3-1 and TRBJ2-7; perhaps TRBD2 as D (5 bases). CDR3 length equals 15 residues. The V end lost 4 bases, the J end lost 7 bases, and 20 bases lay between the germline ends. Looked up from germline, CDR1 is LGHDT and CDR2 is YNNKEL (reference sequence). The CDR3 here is CASSPRDSPRAEQYF. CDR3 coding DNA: TGTGCCAGCAGCCCCCGGGATTCCCCTCGGGCTGAGCAGTACTTC.

The CDR3 sequence is CASSPGTRNEQYF. CDR3 DNA: TGCGCCAGCAGCCCCGGGACCAGAAACGAGCAGTACTTC. The rearrangement uses TRBV5-1 and TRBJ2-7; perhaps D is TRBD1 or TRBD2 (5 bases each). Trimming stripped 4 bases from V and 5 bases from J, with 13 bases between. There are 13 residues in the CDR3. The germline V gene encodes CDR1 SGHRS and CDR2 YFSETQ.

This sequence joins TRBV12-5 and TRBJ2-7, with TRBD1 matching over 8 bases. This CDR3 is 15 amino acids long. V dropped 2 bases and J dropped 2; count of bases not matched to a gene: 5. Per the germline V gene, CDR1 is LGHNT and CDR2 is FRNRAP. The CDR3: CASGLFLDRAYEQYF. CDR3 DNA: TGTGCTAGTGGTTTGTTCCTGGACAGGGCCTACGAGCAGTACTTC.

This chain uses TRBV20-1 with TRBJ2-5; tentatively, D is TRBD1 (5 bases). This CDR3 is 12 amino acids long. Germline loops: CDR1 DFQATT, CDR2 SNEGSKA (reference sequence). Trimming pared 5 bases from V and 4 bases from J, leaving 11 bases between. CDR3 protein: CSAAHQGETQYF. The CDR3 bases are TGCAGTGCTGCCCACCAGGGAGAGACCCAGTACTTC.

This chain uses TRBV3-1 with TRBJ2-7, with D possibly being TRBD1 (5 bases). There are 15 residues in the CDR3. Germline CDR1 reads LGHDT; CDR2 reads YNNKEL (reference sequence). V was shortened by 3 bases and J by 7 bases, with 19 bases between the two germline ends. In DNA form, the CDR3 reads TGTGCCAGCAGCCAGACAGCAACTTCCTACGTGGAGCAGTACTTC. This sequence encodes CASSQTATSYVEQYF.

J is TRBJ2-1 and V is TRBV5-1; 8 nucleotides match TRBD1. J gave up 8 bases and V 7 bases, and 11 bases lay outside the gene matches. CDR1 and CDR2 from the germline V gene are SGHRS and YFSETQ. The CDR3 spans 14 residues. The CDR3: CASLGQGGTHEQFF. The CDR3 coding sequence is TGCGCCAGCCTTGGACAGGGCGGAACCCATGAGCAGTTCTTC.

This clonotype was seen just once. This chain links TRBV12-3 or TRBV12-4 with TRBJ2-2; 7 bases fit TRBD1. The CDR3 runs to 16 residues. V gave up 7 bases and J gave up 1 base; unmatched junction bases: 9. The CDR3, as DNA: TGTGCCAGCAACCCACACAGGGGCCAGAACACCGGGGAGCTGTTTTTT. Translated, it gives CASNPHRGQNTGELFF.

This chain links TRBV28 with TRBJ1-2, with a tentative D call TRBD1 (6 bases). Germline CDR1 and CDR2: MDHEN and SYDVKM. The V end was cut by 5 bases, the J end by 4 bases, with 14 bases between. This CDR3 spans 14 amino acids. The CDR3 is CASSQGTTSYGYTF. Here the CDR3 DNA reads TGTGCCAGCAGTCAAGGGACAACTTCCTATGGCTACACCTTC.

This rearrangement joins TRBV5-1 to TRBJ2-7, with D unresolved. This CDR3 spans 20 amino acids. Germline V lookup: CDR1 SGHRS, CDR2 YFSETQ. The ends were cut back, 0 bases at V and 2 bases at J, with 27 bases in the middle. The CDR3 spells CASSLVTGSSAAQLTYEQYF. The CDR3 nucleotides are TGCGCCAGCAGCTTGGTGACTGGTAGCTCCGCGGCCCAATTAACCTACGAGCAGTACTTC.

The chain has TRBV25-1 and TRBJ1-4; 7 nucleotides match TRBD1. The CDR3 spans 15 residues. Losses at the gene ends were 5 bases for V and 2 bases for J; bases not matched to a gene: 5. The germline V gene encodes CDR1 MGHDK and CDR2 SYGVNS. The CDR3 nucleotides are TGTGCCAGCAGTCACGACAGGGCGACTAATGAAAAACTGTTTTTT. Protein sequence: CASSHDRATNEKLFF.

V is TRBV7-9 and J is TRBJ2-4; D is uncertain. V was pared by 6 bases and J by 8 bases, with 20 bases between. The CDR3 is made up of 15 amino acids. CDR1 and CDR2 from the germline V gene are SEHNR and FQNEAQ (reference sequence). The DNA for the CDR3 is TGTGCCAGCAGTCAACCTGACACTTACCGGGACATTCAGTACTTC. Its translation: CASSQPDTYRDIQYF. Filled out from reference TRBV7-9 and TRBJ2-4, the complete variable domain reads DTGVSQNPRHKITKRGQNVTFRCDPISEHNRLYWYRQTLGQGPEFLTYFQNEAQLEKSRLLSDRFSAERPKGSFSTLEIQRTEQGDSAMYLCASSQPDTYRDIQYFGAGTRLSVL.

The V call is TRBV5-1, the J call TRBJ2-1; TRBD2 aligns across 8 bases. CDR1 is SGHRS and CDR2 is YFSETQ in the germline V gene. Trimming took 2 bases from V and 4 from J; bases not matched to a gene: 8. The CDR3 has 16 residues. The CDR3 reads CASSLFAGGLYNEQFF. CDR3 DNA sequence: TGCGCCAGCAGCTTATTCGCGGGGGGTCTATACAATGAGCAGTTCTTC.

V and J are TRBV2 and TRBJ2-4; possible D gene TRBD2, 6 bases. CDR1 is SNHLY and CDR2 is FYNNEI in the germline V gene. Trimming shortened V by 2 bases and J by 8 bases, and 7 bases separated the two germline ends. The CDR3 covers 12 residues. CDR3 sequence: CASSETSYIQYF. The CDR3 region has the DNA TGTGCCAGCAGTGAAACTAGCTACATTCAGTACTTC.

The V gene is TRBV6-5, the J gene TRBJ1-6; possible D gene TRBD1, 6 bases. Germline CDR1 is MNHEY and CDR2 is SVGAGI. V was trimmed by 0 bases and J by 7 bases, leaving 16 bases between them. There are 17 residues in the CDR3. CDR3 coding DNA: TGTGCCAGCAGTTACTCGATCGCAGGGGCCATCAATTCACCCCTCCACTTT. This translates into CASSYSIAGAINSPLHF.

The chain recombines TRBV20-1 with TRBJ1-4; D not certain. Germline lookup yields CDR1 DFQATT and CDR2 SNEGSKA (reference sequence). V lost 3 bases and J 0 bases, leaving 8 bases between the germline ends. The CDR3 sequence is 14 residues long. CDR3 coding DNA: TGCAGTGCTAGTGGGCAGACAACTAATGAAAAACTGTTTTTT. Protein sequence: CSASGQTTNEKLFF.

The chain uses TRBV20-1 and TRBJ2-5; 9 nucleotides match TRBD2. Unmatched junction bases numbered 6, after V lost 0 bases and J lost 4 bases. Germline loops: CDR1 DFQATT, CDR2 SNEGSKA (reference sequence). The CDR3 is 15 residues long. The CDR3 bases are TGCAGTGCTAGAGAGGTGCGGGGGGGCAGAGAGACCCAGTACTTC. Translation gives CSAREVRGGRETQYF.

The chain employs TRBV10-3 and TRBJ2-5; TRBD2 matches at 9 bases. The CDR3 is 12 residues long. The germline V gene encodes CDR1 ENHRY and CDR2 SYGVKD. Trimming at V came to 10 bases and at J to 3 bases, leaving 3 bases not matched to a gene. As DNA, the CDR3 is TGTGCCACTCGGACTAGCGAAGAGACCCAGTACTTC. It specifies CATRTSEETQYF.

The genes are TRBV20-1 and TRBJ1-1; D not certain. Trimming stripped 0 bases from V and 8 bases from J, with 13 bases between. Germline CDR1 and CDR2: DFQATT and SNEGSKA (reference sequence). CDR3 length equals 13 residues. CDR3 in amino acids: CSARDRRGREAFF. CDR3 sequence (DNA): TGCAGTGCTAGAGACAGGCGAGGGAGGGAAGCTTTCTTT.

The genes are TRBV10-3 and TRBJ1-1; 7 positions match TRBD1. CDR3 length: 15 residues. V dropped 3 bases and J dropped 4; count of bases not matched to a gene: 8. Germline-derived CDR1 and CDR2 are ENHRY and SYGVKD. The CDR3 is CAISDPTGLSTEAFF. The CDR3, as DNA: TGTGCCATCAGTGACCCGACAGGGCTCAGCACTGAAGCTTTCTTT.

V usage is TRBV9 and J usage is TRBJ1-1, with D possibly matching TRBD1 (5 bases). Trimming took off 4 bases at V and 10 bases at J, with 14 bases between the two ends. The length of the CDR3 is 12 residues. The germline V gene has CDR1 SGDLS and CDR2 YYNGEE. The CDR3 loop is CASSPSPGGAFF. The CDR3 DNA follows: TGTGCCAGCAGCCCCTCCCCTGGGGGAGCTTTCTTT.

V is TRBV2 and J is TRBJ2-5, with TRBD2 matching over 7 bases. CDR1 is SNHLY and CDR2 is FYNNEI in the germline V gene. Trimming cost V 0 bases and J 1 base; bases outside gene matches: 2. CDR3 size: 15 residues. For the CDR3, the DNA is TGTGCCAGCAGTGAAGCGGGGGGGGGCCAAGAGACCCAGTACTTC. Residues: CASSEAGGGQETQYF.

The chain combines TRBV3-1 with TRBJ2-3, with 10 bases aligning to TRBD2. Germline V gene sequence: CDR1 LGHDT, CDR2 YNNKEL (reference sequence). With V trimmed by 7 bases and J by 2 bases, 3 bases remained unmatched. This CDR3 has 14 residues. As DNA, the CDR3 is TGTGCCAGCACAAGCGGGGGGGCCACAGATACGCAGTATTTT. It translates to CASTSGGATDTQYF.

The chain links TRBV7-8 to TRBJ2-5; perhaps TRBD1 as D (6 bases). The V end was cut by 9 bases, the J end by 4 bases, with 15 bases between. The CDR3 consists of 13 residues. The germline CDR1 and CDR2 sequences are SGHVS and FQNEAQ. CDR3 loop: CASTQGSRETQYF. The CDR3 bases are TGTGCCAGTACGCAGGGGAGCCGAGAGACCCAGTACTTC.

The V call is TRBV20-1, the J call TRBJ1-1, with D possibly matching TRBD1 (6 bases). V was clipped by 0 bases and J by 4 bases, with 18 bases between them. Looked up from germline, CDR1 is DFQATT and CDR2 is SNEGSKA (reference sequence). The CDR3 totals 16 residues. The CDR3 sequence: CSARDPLTGRGTEAFF. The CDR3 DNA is TGCAGTGCTAGAGATCCCCTGACAGGTCGAGGCACTGAAGCTTTCTTT.

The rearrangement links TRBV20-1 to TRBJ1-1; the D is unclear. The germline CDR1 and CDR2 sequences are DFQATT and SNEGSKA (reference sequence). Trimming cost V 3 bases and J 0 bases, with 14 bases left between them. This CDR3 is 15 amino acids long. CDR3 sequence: CSASDLFLLNTEAFF. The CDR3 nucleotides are TGCAGTGCTAGTGACTTATTCTTGCTGAACACTGAAGCTTTCTTT.

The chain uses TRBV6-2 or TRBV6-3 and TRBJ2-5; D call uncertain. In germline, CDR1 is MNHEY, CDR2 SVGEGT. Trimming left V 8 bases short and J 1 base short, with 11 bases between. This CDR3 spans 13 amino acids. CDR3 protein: CASRRLPQETQYF. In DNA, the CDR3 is TGTGCCAGCCGAAGACTGCCCCAAGAGACCCAGTACTTC.

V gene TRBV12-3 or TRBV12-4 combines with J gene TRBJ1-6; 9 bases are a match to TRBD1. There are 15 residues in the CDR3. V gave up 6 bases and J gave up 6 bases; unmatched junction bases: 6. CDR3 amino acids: CASREQGASNSPLHF. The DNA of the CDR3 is TGTGCCAGCAGAGAACAGGGGGCAAGTAATTCACCCCTCCACTTT.